Given below is one T cell receptor (beta chain) in context. What it binds is not known. Through template switching, a universal primer site was introduced, and the cDNA contained unique molecular identifiers. MiXCR, run by TCRdb on the 5' RACE reads, gives a single entry per CDR3 protein. The sample has about 790,000 distinct CDR3 sequences, roughly 20% seen once. The data belong to a study of identical twins. Study results and limitations: Its conclusions, products of cross-sectional statistical analysis, did not come from following the same donors. Carriage of fewer insertions was seen in abundant cord blood beta clonotypes, whereas memory repertoires showed none.

The CDR3 spans 15 residues. Germline values: CDR1 ENHRY, CDR2 SYGVKD. V was clipped by 6 bases and J by 2 bases, with 15 bases between them. This sample also belongs to another study, concerning T cells expressing NK-cell markers. In that study: Only alpha-beta TCR T cells were sorted in several experiments, using an anti-gamma-delta TCR antibody.

This sequence joins TRBV10-3 and TRBJ2-3, with D perhaps TRBD2 (7 bases). What was sequenced was PBMCs. The clonotype was recovered from a woman younger than 30 in good health. The CDR3 here is CAISHQGRVTDTQYF. The CDR3 DNA follows: TGTGCCATCAGCCACCAGGGGAGGGTCACAGATACGCAGTATTTT.